This T cell receptor beta chain was documented in a study of early T cells in non-severe SARS-CoV-2 infection. Overall study context: Bulk RNA from unsorted whole blood was sequenced; chains were unpaired. The study's findings and limits: VDJdb-based matching was biased toward anti-spike CD8 responses and missed private and CD4 specificities.

In its sample, this clonotype was seen many times. Its specificity is unknown. Attachment of unique molecular identifiers to individual cDNA molecules was performed. TCRdb processed the 5' RACE reads anew with MiXCR; each CDR3 protein has one entry. The sample lists approximately 28,000 distinct CDR3 sequences, approximately 6.6% seen once, with around 34% in the top ten. There are 16 residues in the CDR3. Germline values: CDR1 MNHEY, CDR2 SVGEGT. Trimming cost V 6 bases and J 5 bases; bases outside gene matches: 9. The chain has TRBV6-2 or TRBV6-3 and TRBJ2-2, with 10 bases matching TRBD2. This sequence originates from an adult who was a healthcare worker with PCR-confirmed SARS-CoV-2 infection or an uninfected control (not recorded which). The source material was whole blood, sampled at baseline. CDR3 in amino acids: CASRTLAGAITGELFF. DNA of the CDR3: TGTGCCAGCAGGACCCTAGCGGGGGCTATAACCGGGGAGCTGTTTTTT.